This T cell receptor (beta chain) was captured by sequencing in a study of long-term antiretroviral therapy in people with HIV. Study results and limitations: From about 2003 to 2018, blood was obtained, possibly while participants received older ART regimens. Compared with controls, HIV repertoires showed narrower CDR3 length ranges.

There are 14 residues in the CDR3. CDR1 and CDR2 from the germline V gene are MNHNS and SASEGT. V dropped 2 bases and J dropped 3; count of bases not matched to a gene: 4. This was the immunoSEQ v3.0 assay at survey level. Researchers set sequencing to target roughly 35,000-50,000 T-cell genomes per sample. Assay: immunoSEQ multiplex PCR; the TCRdb copy retains only in-frame clones and omits some. The sample has more than 9,500 clones, about 80% seen once. This clone turned up a few times. Its antigen remains unknown. The study used samples holding about 0.85-10 million cryopreserved PBMC before DNA extraction.

V and J are TRBV6-1 and TRBJ2-7, with 7 bases aligning to TRBD1. The sample here was unsorted PBMCs, taken 3.1 years before starting antiretroviral therapy. The sequence came from a man aged 40-49 years with HIV. As DNA, the CDR3 is TGTGCCAGCAGTGAACCGGACAGGATCTACGAGCAGTACTTC. Translation: CASSEPDRIYEQYF.